This TCR beta chain was recovered during a study of T-cell memory formation after mild COVID-19. Across the whole study: Among the donors, TCR clusters were largely specific to each donor.

The CDR3 extends over 14 amino acids. Germline V CDR1 and CDR2: DFQATT, SNEGSKA (reference sequence). V shed 2 bases, J shed 4 bases, and the junction held 8 bases outside the gene matches. Findings and caveats of the study: Day 15 to 85 contractors were CD4/CD8 balanced; later expanders leaned CD4+. Most CD4+ clones that shrank were in CM and EM, while CD8+ ones turned up in EMRA. Several responding clones turned up in pre-infection memory, indicating that cross-reactive memory may have taken part.

This clonotype was found a few times. Its matching antigen is unknown. TCRdb re-analysed the 5' RACE reads in MiXCR, keeping a single row per CDR3 protein. This table has some 250,000 distinct CDR3 sequences, over 9% appearing once. The sequence was obtained from a man aged 18-30 years who had mild COVID-19 (a few samples of this study predate the infection). Cell type and time point are not known. The gene calls are TRBV20-1 and TRBJ2-7; 7 bases align to TRBD2. Sample: PBMCs or a T cell subset sorted from them (not recorded which). DNA for the CDR3: TGCAGTGCTAGAAGCCGGGAGGTGGGGTACGAGCAGTACGTC. It encodes CSARSREVGYEQYV.